This TCR beta chain comes out of a study of CD8 T cells in Susac syndrome. The wider study: At the time of blood draw, patients with Susac syndrome were therapy-naive, receiving corticosteroids, or receiving intravenous immunoglobulin alone.

The authors reverse transcribed roughly 0.5 to 1 ug RNA with random hexamers. A single record per CDR3 protein comes from TCRdb applying MiXCR to the immunoSEQ multiplex PCR reads. The table has under 200,000 distinct CDR3 sequences, around 90% seen once. The germline V gene encodes CDR1 SGHVS and CDR2 FNYEAQ. The CDR3 runs 14 residues. After removal of 0 bases from V and 7 bases from J, the junction contained 6 bases not matched to a gene. The receptor's source is a human donor with Susac syndrome. The source material was CD4+ T cells from PBMCs. The J gene is TRBJ2-7, the V gene TRBV7-6; 7 positions match TRBD2. The CDR3 nucleotides read TGTGCCAGCAGCTTAGCGGGAGGGGAGGGGGAGCAGTACTTC. Amino acid sequence: CASSLAGGEGEQYF.